The 14 T cell receptor beta chains listed next were all sequenced from one sample in a study of cytomegalovirus exposure and HLA in healthy donors. With 60 Vbeta and 13 Jbeta primers, the PCR was carried out. Libraries were prepared by immunoSEQ multiplex PCR; TCRdb keeps only in-frame clonotypes and omits some of them. The sample holds under 150,000 clones, over 60% seen once. The sample consisted of PBMCs. Receptors originate from a middle-aged man in good health and CMV-seronegative.

CDR3 DNA: TGTGCCAGCGCCGAGGGGGCTGCAACTAATGAAAAACTGTTTTTT. Residues: CASAEGAATNEKLFF. The chain has TRBV18 and TRBJ1-4; 7 nucleotides agree with TRBD1. The CDR3 loop spans 15 amino acids. CDR1 and CDR2 (germline): KGHSH, LQKENI. Trimming cost V 8 bases and J 0 bases; bases outside gene matches: 6.

The chain carries TRBV12-5 and TRBJ1-5; 8 nucleotides match TRBD1. Germline CDR1 reads LGHNT; CDR2 reads FRNRAP. V dropped 2 bases and J dropped 7; count of bases not matched to a gene: 10. The CDR3 runs 16 residues. The CDR3 nucleotides are TGTGCTAGTGGTTTGTACTTGGACAGGGAGGGCCAGCCCCAGCATTTT. Protein: CASGLYLDREGQPQHF.

This clone was observed a handful of times. The CDR3 sequence is CASSFGVGEQFF. The CDR3 DNA follows: TGTGCCAGCAGCTTCGGTGTTGGTGAGCAGTTCTTC. J is TRBJ2-1 and V is TRBV7-6; no definite D call. Trimming cost V 3 bases and J 9 bases, with 9 bases left between them. The V gene's germline CDR1 is SGHVS and CDR2 FNYEAQ. This CDR3 comprises 12 residues.

The chain employs TRBV4-1 and TRBJ1-2; D unresolved. From germline, CDR1 is MGHRA and CDR2 YSYEKL. V was shortened by 2 bases and J by 6 bases, with 19 bases between the two germline ends. The CDR3 is 16 residues long. The CDR3 sequence: CASSQRVVREEDGYTF. CDR3 nucleotide sequence: TGCGCCAGCAGCCAAAGGGTAGTAAGGGAGGAGGATGGCTACACCTTC.

This clone has only one observation. The V gene is TRBV19, the J gene TRBJ2-2; weak D call: TRBD1 (5 bases). The ends were cut back, 5 bases at V and 2 bases at J, with 9 bases in the middle. This CDR3 region has 14 residues. CDR1 and CDR2 (germline): LNHDA, SQIVND (reference sequence). The CDR3, as DNA: TGTGCCAGTAGTGGTCGGACAAACACCGGGGAGCTGTTTTTT. It translates to CASSGRTNTGELFF.

The chain links TRBV5-1 to TRBJ1-1, with 11 bases fitting TRBD1. CDR1 and CDR2 from the germline V gene are SGHRS and YFSETQ. The CDR3 contains 18 residues. V dropped 0 bases and J dropped 1; count of bases not matched to a gene: 8. Here the CDR3 reads CASSLGSGTGGKNTEAFF. CDR3 nucleotides: TGCGCCAGCAGCTTGGGTTCAGGGACAGGGGGGAAGAACACTGAAGCTTTCTTT.

The CDR3 loop is CASSRGAGNTEAFF. Here the CDR3 DNA reads TGTGCCAGCAGCCGCGGGGCGGGGAACACTGAAGCTTTCTTT. The chain combines TRBV13 with TRBJ1-1; weak D call: TRBD1 (5 bases). Trimming cost V 5 bases and J 1 base, with 11 bases left between them. The CDR3 loop spans 14 amino acids. Germline V gene lookup returns CDR1 PRHDT and CDR2 FYEKMQ (reference sequence).

The rearrangement links TRBV18 to TRBJ1-1, with D perhaps TRBD1 (5 bases). Trimming removed 3 bases at V and 1 base at J, with 9 bases between. CDR1 and CDR2 (germline): KGHSH, LQKENI. CDR3 length equals 14 residues. The CDR3 here is CASSPLDRNTEAFF. The CDR3 DNA is TGTGCCAGCTCACCTTTAGACAGGAACACTGAAGCTTTCTTT.

The J gene is TRBJ1-3, the V gene TRBV7-8; tentatively, D is TRBD1 (5 bases). This CDR3 spans 14 amino acids. Trimming removed 5 bases from V and 8 bases from J, with 16 bases in between. Germline V lookup: CDR1 SGHVS, CDR2 FQNEAQ. Written as DNA, the CDR3 is TGTGCCAGCAGCCGTCTTTCGGGGGTGGACACCATATATTTT. Its protein is CASSRLSGVDTIYF.

The rearrangement joins TRBV19 to TRBJ1-1; perhaps TRBD1 as D (5 bases). The CDR3 is made up of 14 amino acids. Germline CDR1 reads LNHDA; CDR2 reads SQIVND (reference sequence). V was trimmed by 7 bases and J by 4 bases, leaving 16 bases between them. This CDR3 is CASILTRGGTEAFF. CDR3 in DNA: TGTGCCAGTATCCTGACCCGCGGGGGCACTGAAGCTTTCTTT.

This clone was recorded a few times. The CDR3 sequence: CAWTRGGTEAFF. The CDR3 DNA follows: TGTGCCTGGACAAGGGGGGGCACTGAAGCTTTCTTT. This chain connects TRBV30 to TRBJ1-1, with D maybe TRBD1 (6 bases). This CDR3 has 12 amino acids. V lost 4 bases and J 4 bases, leaving 10 bases between the germline ends. Germline CDR1 GTSNPN, CDR2 SVGIG (reference sequence).

This chain links TRBV2 with TRBJ1-4, with 7 nucleotides matching TRBD1. Trimming took 8 bases from V and 8 from J; bases not matched to a gene: 8. The CDR3 extends over 13 amino acids. CDR1 is SNHLY, CDR2 FYNNEI, per germline. As DNA, the CDR3 is TGTGCCAGCCAAGACAGGGCTCGGGAAAAACTGTTTTTT. Protein product: CASQDRAREKLFF.

The genes are TRBV5-4 and TRBJ1-1; the match to TRBD1 covers 7 bases. The CDR3 is made up of 11 amino acids. The germline CDR1 and CDR2 sequences are SGHNT and YYREEE (reference sequence). The trim removed 4 bases at V and 11 bases at J, leaving 5 bases unmatched. DNA for the CDR3: TGTGCCAGCAGCAATGACAGGGTGGCTTTCTTT. As protein: CASSNDRVAFF.

This clone came up once. The V call is TRBV9, the J call TRBJ1-2; D gene unclear. V was shortened by 0 bases and J by 8 bases, with 11 bases between the two germline ends. The CDR3 is 13 amino acids. Per germline, CDR1 SGDLS and CDR2 YYNGEE. The CDR3 bases are TGTGCCAGCAGCGTAGGTTCCGGAGGGGGCTACACCTTC. The encoded protein is CASSVGSGGGYTF.